This section outlines one TCR beta chain sequence together with its context. This sample was taken from a study of blood T cell repertoires in COVID-19. Study-wide background: Acute and convalescent COVID-19 specimens originated in the United States, Italy and Spain. T cells, B-cell-depleted T cells, or PBMCs supplied cDNA or gDNA.

V dropped 5 bases and J dropped 9; count of bases not matched to a gene: 5. The V gene's germline CDR1 is MNHEY and CDR2 SMNVEV (reference sequence). This CDR3 spans 14 amino acids. In the original processing: Amplification of reference gene primers was used by the study to estimate nucleated cell counts. TCRdb's copy holds only in-frame clones and misses some; the assay was immunoSEQ multiplex PCR. V, J and clone size are taken as reported in that table, and D and trimming were inferred from the DNA itself. The sample contains 270,000 or so clones, 80% to 85% of which appear only once. The chain joins TRBV27 to TRBJ1-6; 9 nucleotides line up with TRBD1. The TCR comes from a woman between 55 and 75 years old with active or convalescent COVID-19. Sequenced sample: peripheral blood. The CDR3 region is CASSLGTGSSPLHF. The CDR3 DNA reads TGTGCCAGCAGTCTAGGGACAGGGAGTTCACCCCTCCACTTT.